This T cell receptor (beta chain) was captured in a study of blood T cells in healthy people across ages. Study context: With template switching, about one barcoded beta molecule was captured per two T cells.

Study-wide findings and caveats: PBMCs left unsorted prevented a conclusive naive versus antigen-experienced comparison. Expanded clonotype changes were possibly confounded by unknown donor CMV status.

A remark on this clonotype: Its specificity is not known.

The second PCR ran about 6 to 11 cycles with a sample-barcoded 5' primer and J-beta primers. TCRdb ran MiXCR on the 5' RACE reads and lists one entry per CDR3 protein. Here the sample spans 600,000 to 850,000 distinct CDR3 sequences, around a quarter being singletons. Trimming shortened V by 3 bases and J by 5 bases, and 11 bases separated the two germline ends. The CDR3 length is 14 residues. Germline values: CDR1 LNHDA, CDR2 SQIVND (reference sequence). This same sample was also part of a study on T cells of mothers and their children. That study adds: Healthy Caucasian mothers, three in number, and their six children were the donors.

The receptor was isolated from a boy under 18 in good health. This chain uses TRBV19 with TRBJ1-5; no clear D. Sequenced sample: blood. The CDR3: CASSIGRRDQPQHF. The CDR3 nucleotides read TGTGCCAGTAGTATTGGCCGGCGTGATCAGCCCCAGCATTTT.